This T cell receptor beta chain appears in the sequencing data of a study of blood T cell repertoires in COVID-19. Study-level background: In each case, the material was cDNA or gDNA derived from T cells, B-cell-depleted T cells, or PBMCs.

Germline values: CDR1 MDHEN, CDR2 SYDVKM. Trimming left V 6 bases short and J 7 bases short, with 13 bases between. The CDR3 is made up of 13 amino acids. Libraries were prepared by immunoSEQ multiplex PCR; TCRdb keeps only in-frame clonotypes and omits some of them. The sample records fewer than 500,000 clones, roughly 87% being singletons. The TCR was taken from a woman between 18 and 29 years old who had recovered from COVID-19. The rearrangement uses TRBV28 and TRBJ1-5, with a tentative D call TRBD1 (6 bases). The sequencing sample was made of PBMCs or T cells enriched from blood (not recorded which). In DNA form, the CDR3 reads TGTGCCAGCAGCTGGACAGAGAGGCAGCCCCAGCATTTT. Residues: CASSWTERQPQHF.